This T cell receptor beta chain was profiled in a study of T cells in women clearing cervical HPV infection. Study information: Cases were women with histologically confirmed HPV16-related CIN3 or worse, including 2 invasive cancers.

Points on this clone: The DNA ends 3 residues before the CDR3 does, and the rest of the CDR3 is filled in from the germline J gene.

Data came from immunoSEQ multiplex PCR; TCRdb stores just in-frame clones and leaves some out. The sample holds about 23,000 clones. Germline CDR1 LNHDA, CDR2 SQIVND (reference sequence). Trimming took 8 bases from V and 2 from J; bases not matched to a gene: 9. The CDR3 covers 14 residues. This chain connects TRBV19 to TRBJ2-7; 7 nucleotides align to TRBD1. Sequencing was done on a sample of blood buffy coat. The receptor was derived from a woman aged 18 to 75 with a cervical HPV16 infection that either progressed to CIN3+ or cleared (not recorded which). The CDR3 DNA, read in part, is TGTGCCAGTCGCATACAGGGGCGCCCCTACGAG. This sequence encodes CASRIQGRPYE. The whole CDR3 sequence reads CASRIQGRPYEQYF.